The T cell receptor (beta chain) described here comes from a study of cytomegalovirus exposure and HLA in healthy donors. Study outcomes and limitations: Being productive about 87% or about 30% of the time was typical of most TCR beta V segments in an earlier analysis. Cytomegalovirus-associated TCR beta chains were listed, numbering 150 to 200. Highly shared sequence variants in one cluster were likely a sequencing artifact.

Donors counted as nominally healthy when sampled, yet unrecorded immune exposures were likely. Comment on this clone: Its antigen is not identified.

The ends were cut back, 3 bases at V and 8 bases at J, with 14 bases in the middle. The germline V gene has CDR1 ENHRY and CDR2 SYGVKD. The CDR3 extends over 14 amino acids. 60 Vbeta and 13 Jbeta primers were used in PCR. Method: immunoSEQ multiplex PCR; TCRdb's copy keeps in-frame clones and lacks some. The sample consists of tens of thousands of clones, 77% of them appearing once. This TCR derives from a female donor in good health and CMV-seronegative. This rearrangement joins TRBV10-3 to TRBJ2-4; a possible D gene is TRBD2 (7 bases). The sample was PBMCs. Here the CDR3 reads CAISDGKGGDIQYF. The DNA of the CDR3 is TGTGCCATCAGTGACGGTAAAGGGGGGGACATTCAGTACTTC.